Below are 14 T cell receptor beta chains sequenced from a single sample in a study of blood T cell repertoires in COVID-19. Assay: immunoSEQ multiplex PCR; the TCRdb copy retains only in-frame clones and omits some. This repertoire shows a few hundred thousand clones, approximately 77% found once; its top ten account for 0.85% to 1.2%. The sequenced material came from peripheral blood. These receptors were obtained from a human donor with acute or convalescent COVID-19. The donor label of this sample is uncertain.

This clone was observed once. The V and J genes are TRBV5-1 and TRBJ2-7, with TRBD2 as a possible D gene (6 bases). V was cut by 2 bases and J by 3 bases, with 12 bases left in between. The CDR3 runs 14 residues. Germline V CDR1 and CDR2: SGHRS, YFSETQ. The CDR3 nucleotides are TGCGCCAGCAGCTTCGGACTATACGGCTACGAGCAGTACTTC. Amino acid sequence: CASSFGLYGYEQYF.

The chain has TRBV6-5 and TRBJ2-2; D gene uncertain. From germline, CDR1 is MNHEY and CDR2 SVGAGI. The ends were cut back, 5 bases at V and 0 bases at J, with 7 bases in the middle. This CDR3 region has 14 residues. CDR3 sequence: CASSRSPNTGELFF. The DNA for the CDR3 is TGTGCCAGCAGTAGGAGCCCGAACACCGGGGAGCTGTTTTTT.

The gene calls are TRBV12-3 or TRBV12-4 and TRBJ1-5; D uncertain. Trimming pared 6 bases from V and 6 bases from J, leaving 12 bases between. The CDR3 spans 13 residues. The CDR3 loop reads CASRGPRGQPQHF. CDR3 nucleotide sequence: TGTGCCAGCAGAGGTCCTCGGGGTCAGCCCCAGCATTTT.

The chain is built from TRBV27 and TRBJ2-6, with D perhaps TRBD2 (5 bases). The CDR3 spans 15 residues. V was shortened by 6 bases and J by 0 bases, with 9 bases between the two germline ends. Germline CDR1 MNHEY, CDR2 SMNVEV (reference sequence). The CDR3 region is CASSIEGSGANVLTF. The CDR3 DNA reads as TGTGCCAGCAGCATTGAGGGCTCTGGGGCCAACGTCCTGACTTTC.

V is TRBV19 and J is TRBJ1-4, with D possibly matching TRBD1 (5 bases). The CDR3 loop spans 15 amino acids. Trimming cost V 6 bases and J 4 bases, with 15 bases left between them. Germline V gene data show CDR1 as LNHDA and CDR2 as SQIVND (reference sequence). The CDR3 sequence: CASRSPGLRNEKLFF. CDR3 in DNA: TGTGCCAGTAGGTCACCGGGACTGCGTAATGAAAAACTGTTTTTT. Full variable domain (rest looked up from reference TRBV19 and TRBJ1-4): DGGITQSPKYLFRKEGQNVTLSCEQNLNHDAMYWYRQDPGQGLRLIYYSQIVNDFQKGDIAEGYSVSREKKESFPLTVTSAQKNPTAFYLCASRSPGLRNEKLFFGSGTQLSVL.

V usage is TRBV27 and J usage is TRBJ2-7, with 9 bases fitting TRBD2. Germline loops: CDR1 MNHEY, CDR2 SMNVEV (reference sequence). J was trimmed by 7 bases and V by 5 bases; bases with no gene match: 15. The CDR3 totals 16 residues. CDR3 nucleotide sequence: TGTGCCAGCAGTAGACAAAGGCTAGCGGGAACAGGTGAGCAGTACTTC. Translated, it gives CASSRQRLAGTGEQYF.

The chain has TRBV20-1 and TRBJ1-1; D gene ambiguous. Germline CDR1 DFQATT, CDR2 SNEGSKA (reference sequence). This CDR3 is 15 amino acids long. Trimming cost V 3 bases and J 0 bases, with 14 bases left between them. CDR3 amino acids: CSASRTVVLNTEAFF. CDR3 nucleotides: TGCAGTGCTAGTCGCACAGTGGTCTTGAACACTGAAGCTTTCTTT.

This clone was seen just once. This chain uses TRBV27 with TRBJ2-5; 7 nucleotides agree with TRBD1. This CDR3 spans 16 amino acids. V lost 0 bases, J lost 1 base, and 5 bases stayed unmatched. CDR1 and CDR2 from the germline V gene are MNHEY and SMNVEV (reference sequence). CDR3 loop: CASSLSRGLSQETQYF. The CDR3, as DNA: TGTGCCAGCAGTTTATCAAGGGGGCTATCCCAAGAGACCCAGTACTTC.

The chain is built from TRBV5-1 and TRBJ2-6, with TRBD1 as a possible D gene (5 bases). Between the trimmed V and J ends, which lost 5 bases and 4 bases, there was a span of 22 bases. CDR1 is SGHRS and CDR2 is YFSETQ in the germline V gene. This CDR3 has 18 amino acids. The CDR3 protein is CASRYRLPRPRGANVLTF. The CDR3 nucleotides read TGCGCCAGCAGGTACAGGCTCCCAAGGCCCAGGGGGGCCAACGTCCTGACTTTC.

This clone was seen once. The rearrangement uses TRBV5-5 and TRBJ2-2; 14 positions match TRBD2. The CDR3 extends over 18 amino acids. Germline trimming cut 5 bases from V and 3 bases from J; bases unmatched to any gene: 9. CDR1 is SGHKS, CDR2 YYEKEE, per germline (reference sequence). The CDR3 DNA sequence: TGTGCCAGCAGTGCGGGACTAGCGGGAGTCCAGTACACCGGGGAGCTGTTTTTT. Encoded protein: CASSAGLAGVQYTGELFF.

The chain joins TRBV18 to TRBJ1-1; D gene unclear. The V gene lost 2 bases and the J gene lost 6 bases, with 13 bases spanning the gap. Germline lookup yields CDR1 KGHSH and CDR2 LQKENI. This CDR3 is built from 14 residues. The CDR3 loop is CASSPGGPRAEAFF. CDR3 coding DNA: TGTGCCAGCTCACCAGGAGGTCCGAGGGCTGAAGCTTTCTTT.

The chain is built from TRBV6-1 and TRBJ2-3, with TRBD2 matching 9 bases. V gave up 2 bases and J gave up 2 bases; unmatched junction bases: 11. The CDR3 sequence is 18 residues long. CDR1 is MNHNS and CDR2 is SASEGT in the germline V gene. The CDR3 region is CASSEYARASGNTDTQYF. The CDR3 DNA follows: TGTGCCAGCAGTGAATACGCCAGAGCTAGCGGGAACACAGATACGCAGTATTTT.

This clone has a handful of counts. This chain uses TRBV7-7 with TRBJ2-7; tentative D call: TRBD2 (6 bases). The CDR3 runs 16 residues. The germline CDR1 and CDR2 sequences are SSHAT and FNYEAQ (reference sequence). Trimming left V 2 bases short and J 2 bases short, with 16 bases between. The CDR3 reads CASSLKRRDRTYEQYF. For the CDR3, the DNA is TGTGCCAGCAGCTTAAAGAGGAGGGACCGAACCTACGAGCAGTACTTC.

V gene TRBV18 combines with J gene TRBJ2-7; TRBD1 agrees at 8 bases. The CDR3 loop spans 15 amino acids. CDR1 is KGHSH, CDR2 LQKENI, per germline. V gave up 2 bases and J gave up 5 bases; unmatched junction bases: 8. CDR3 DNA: TGTGCCAGCTCACCATTGGGACAGGTGATGGACGAGCAGTACTTC. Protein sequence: CASSPLGQVMDEQYF.